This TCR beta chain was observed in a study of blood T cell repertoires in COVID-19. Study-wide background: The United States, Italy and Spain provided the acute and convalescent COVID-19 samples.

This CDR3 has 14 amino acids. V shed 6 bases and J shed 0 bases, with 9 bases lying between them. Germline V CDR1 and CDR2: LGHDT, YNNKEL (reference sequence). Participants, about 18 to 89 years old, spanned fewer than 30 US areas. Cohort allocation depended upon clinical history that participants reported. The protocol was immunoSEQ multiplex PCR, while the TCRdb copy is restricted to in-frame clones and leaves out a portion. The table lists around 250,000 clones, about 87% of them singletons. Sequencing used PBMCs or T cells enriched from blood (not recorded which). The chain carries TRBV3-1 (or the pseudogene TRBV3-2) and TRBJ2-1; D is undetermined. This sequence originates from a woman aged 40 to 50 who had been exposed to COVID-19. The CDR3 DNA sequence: TGTGCCAGCAGTCTCAGGCGCTCCTACAATGAGCAGTTCTTC. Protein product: CASSLRRSYNEQFF.